The rows below give T cell receptor beta chains drawn from one sample of a study of blood T cell repertoires in COVID-19. The method was immunoSEQ multiplex PCR; TCRdb's version includes in-frame clones alone and lacks a portion of them. The sample has around 240,000 clones, approximately 85% seen once. Sample: PBMCs or T cells enriched from blood (not recorded which). The receptors were sampled from a woman aged 50 to 65 who had recovered from COVID-19. Each CDR3 is given with its conserved first and last residue. D genes are given only for firm matches. Some rows have no size entry. The others give once, few or many, or a class for an expanded clone.

>NA|NA|TRBV7-2|TRBJ1-4
CASSLLVSGDEKLFF
TGTGCCAGCAGCTTACTTGTATCGGGGGATGAAAAACTGTTTTTT
>NA|TRBD1|TRBV6-2/TRBV6-3|TRBJ1-3
CASSLTGGSGNTIYF
TGTGCCAGCAGTCTTACAGGGGGATCTGGAAACACCATATATTTT
>NA|TRBD2|TRBV9|TRBJ2-1
CASSSGTSSSHEQFF
TGTGCCAGCAGCTCCGGGACTAGCTCGTCCCATGAGCAGTTCTTC
>NA|NA|TRBV6-5|TRBJ1-1
CASRSVNTEAFF
TGTGCCAGCAGGTCGGTTAACACTGAAGCTTTCTTT
>NA|TRBD1|TRBV5-6|TRBJ2-3
CASSATPGQGLDTQYF
TGTGCCAGCAGCGCAACCCCGGGACAGGGGCTAGATACGCAGTATTTT
>once|TRBD1|TRBV28|TRBJ1-2
CASQTGGYGYTF
TGTGCCAGTCAGACAGGGGGGTATGGCTACACCTTC
>once|TRBD2|TRBV4-2|TRBJ2-1
CASSPSGNNEQFF
TGTGCCAGCAGCCCTAGCGGTAACAATGAGCAGTTCTTC
>NA|NA|TRBV30|TRBJ2-1
CAWSSAGYNEQFF
TGTGCCTGGAGTTCGGCGGGATACAATGAGCAGTTCTTC
>NA|NA|TRBV11-2|TRBJ1-1
CASSSNRVEAFF
TGTGCCAGCAGCTCAAACAGGGTCGAAGCTTTCTTT
>medium-sized|NA|TRBV12-3/TRBV12-4|TRBJ1-1
CASSVGGAGVAFF
TGTGCCAGCAGTGTGGGGGGGGCAGGCGTAGCTTTCTTT
>many|NA|TRBV6-5|TRBJ1-2
CASMTSIYGYTF
TGTGCCAGCATGACATCGATCTATGGCTACACCTTC
>NA|TRBD2|TRBV2|TRBJ2-7
CATRGLGGNYEQYF
TGTGCCACCCGAGGGTTGGGGGGGAACTACGAGCAGTACTTC
>NA|NA|TRBV5-1|TRBJ2-3
CASSLYFGADTQYF
TGCGCCAGCAGCTTGTACTTTGGAGCAGATACGCAGTATTTT
>NA|NA|TRBV4-1|TRBJ1-6
CASSQDGLAGARNSPLHF
TGCGCCAGCAGCCAAGATGGGTTGGCGGGGGCGAGAAATTCACCCCTCCACTTT
>NA|NA|TRBV4-1|TRBJ1-1
CASSHITGNGNTEAFF
TGCGCCAGCAGCCATATTACAGGGAATGGGAACACTGAAGCTTTCTTT
>NA|NA|TRBV7-9|TRBJ1-2
CASSEEGYGYTF
TGTGCCAGCAGCGAGGAGGGATATGGCTACACCTTC
>few|NA|TRBV6-5|TRBJ1-5
CASSYSRGGNQPQHF
TGTGCCAGCAGTTACAGCAGGGGAGGCAATCAGCCCCAGCATTTT
>NA|NA|TRBV5-4|TRBJ2-7
CASSGGPYEQYF
TGTGCCAGCAGCGGGGGCCCCTACGAGCAGTACTTC
>NA|NA|TRBV4-1|TRBJ1-3
CASSQGQFSGNTIYF
TGCGCCAGCAGCCAAGGACAATTCTCTGGAAACACCATATATTTT
>NA|NA|TRBV6-5|TRBJ1-1
CAALLWRGTEAFF
TGTGCCGCCTTACTATGGCGGGGAACTGAAGCTTTCTTT
>NA|TRBD1|TRBV5-1|TRBJ2-1
CASSPSTGQGIGNEQFF
TGCGCCAGCAGCCCGTCGACCGGACAGGGTATAGGGAATGAGCAGTTCTTC
>NA|TRBD1|TRBV6-2/TRBV6-3|TRBJ2-1
CASSLIHDRENEQFF
TGTGCCAGCAGCCTTATCCACGACAGGGAAAATGAGCAGTTCTTC
>NA|NA|TRBV6-2/TRBV6-3|TRBJ2-5
CASSYSRTDDQETQYF
TGTGCCAGCAGTTACTCGAGGACTGATGATCAAGAGACCCAGTACTTC
>NA|NA|TRBV7-8|TRBJ2-7
CASSQDSYEQYF
TGTGCCAGCAGCCAAGACAGCTACGAGCAGTACTTC
>NA|TRBD2|TRBV11-2|TRBJ2-2
CASSLDSGSGELFF
TGTGCCAGCAGCTTAGATAGCGGGAGCGGGGAGCTGTTTTTT
>NA|NA|TRBV9|TRBJ1-1
CASSAEIGVNTEAFF
TGTGCCAGCAGCGCCGAAATCGGAGTGAACACTGAAGCTTTCTTT
>NA|NA|TRBV30|TRBJ1-6
CAWSVPGILHF
TGTGCCTGGAGTGTGCCAGGGATCCTCCACTTT
>NA|NA|TRBV12-5|TRBJ1-3
CASGFRRLSGNTIYF
TGTGCTAGTGGTTTCAGGCGCCTCTCTGGAAACACCATATATTTT
>NA|NA|TRBV5-1|TRBJ1-1
CASSLDLRAVEAFF
TGCGCCAGCAGCTTGGACCTGCGAGCCGTTGAAGCTTTCTTT
>once|TRBD1|TRBV7-2|TRBJ1-3
CASSLAGTASGNTIYF
TGTGCCAGCAGCTTAGCCGGGACAGCCTCTGGAAACACCATATATTTT
>NA|NA|TRBV7-6|TRBJ1-4
CASSLRSGPTTNEKLFF
TGTGCCAGCAGCTTAAGGTCTGGGCCTACAACTAATGAAAAACTGTTTTTT
>many|NA|TRBV18|TRBJ1-2
CASSPPTESYGYTF
TGTGCCAGCTCACCACCGACAGAATCCTATGGCTACACCTTC
>NA|TRBD1|TRBV4-3|TRBJ2-1
CASSHPGQGTYEQFF
TGCGCCAGCAGCCACCCGGGACAGGGGACGTATGAGCAGTTCTTC
>NA|TRBD2|TRBV2|TRBJ2-5
CASSVLLAVETQYF
TGTGCCAGCAGTGTTCTACTAGCGGTCGAGACCCAGTACTTC
>few|NA|TRBV4-2|TRBJ2-7
CASSQDGQSTYEQYF
TGTGCCAGCAGCCAAGATGGCCAGTCAACCTACGAGCAGTACTTC
>NA|NA|TRBV7-9|TRBJ2-7
CASLSPASYEQYF
TGTGCCAGCCTCTCCCCAGCGTCCTACGAGCAGTACTTC